These 13 T cell receptor beta chains came from one sample sequenced in a study of early T cells in non-severe SARS-CoV-2 infection. TCRdb processed the 5' RACE reads anew with MiXCR; each CDR3 protein has one entry. The sample lists some 80,000 distinct CDR3 sequences; around 15% were seen once. What was sequenced was whole blood. Receptor source: an adult who was a healthcare worker with PCR-confirmed SARS-CoV-2 infection or an uninfected control (not recorded which).

This chain uses TRBV30 with TRBJ1-1; tentatively, D is TRBD1 (5 bases). This CDR3 is 14 amino acids long. Germline CDR1 GTSNPN, CDR2 SVGIG (reference sequence). V dropped 0 bases and J dropped 10 bases, with 18 bases sitting between them. CDR3: CAWSVMSPDSSAFF. CDR3 DNA sequence: TGTGCCTGGAGTGTAATGTCGCCCGACAGTTCAGCTTTCTTT. The full variable domain, its missing parts supplied by reference TRBV30 and TRBJ1-1, is SQTIHQWPATLVQPVGSPLSLECTVEGTSNPNLYWYRQAAGRGLQLLFYSVGIGQISSEVPQNLSASRPQDRQFILSSKKLLLSDSGFYLCAWSVMSPDSSAFFGQGTRLTVV.

This clonotype was picked up a small number of times. This rearrangement joins TRBV6-1 to TRBJ2-2; 12 bases agree with TRBD1. The V gene end was trimmed by 7 bases and the J gene end by 5 bases; junction bases not matched to a gene: 14. Germline V gene data show CDR1 as MNHNS and CDR2 as SASEGT. The CDR3 runs 18 residues. In DNA, the CDR3 is TGTGCCAGCATAGGGGACAGGGGGCTACGTCCGAGTACCGGGGAGCTGTTTTTT. This encodes CASIGDRGLRPSTGELFF.

This chain uses TRBV12-3 or TRBV12-4 with TRBJ1-6, with 7 bases identical to TRBD1. After removal of 6 bases from V and 0 bases from J, the junction contained 11 bases not matched to a gene. The CDR3 is 18 amino acids. The CDR3 DNA reads TGTGCCAGCAGGCTTCGAGGGACAGTCAGCTCCTATAATTCACCCCTCCACTTT. Residues: CASRLRGTVSSYNSPLHF.

This clonotype has a count of ten or more. The chain uses TRBV12-3 or TRBV12-4 and TRBJ2-4; 11 nucleotides agree with TRBD1. The ends lost 7 bases at V and 2 bases at J; junction bases unmatched: 16. The CDR3 spans 19 residues. The DNA for the CDR3 is TGTGCCAGCACCTTCGCCGGGACAGGGGGGTTGGTAACCAAAAACATTCAGTACTTC. Amino acids: CASTFAGTGGLVTKNIQYF.

This clonotype was observed at least ten times. The V call is TRBV7-9, the J call TRBJ2-7; 8 bases fit TRBD2. Per germline, CDR1 SEHNR and CDR2 FQNEAQ (reference sequence). V lost 8 bases and J lost 2; bases outside the gene matches: 20. The CDR3 extends over 18 amino acids. This CDR3 is CASEQLTRGAGVPYEQYF. CDR3 coding DNA: TGTGCCAGCGAGCAACTCACCAGGGGAGCGGGGGTTCCCTACGAGCAGTACTTC.

This clonotype was counted ten times or more. The chain couples TRBV18 to TRBJ2-5; perhaps TRBD1 as D (5 bases). The germline V and J ends were trimmed by 3 bases and 0 bases, with 8 bases remaining between them. This CDR3 spans 14 amino acids. The germline gives CDR1 KGHSH, CDR2 LQKENI. The CDR3 region is CASSPDSYQETQYF. CDR3 nucleotides: TGTGCCAGCTCACCCGACAGCTACCAAGAGACCCAGTACTTC.

This clonotype was observed a few times. The chain has TRBV7-8 and TRBJ1-4, with unresolved D. The CDR3 covers 12 residues. V gave up 8 bases and J gave up 3 bases, with 7 bases separating them. CDR1 and CDR2 (germline): SGHVS, FQNEAQ. DNA of the CDR3: TGTGCCAGCGGCGTGGCTAATGAAAAACTGTTTTTT. This gives the protein CASGVANEKLFF.

The sample holds many counts of this clonotype. V and J are TRBV7-2 and TRBJ1-1; a weak D match, TRBD1 (6 bases). Germline V gene sequence: CDR1 SGHTA, CDR2 FQGNSA. The CDR3 is 13 residues long. Trimming removed 6 bases at V and 3 bases at J, with 11 bases between. The DNA of the CDR3 is TGTGCCAGCAGACAAAACAGGGACACTGAAGCTTTCTTT. This gives the protein CASRQNRDTEAFF.

This clonotype was detected many times. The chain employs TRBV5-1 and TRBJ2-3; D ambiguous. The CDR3 sequence is 14 residues long. CDR1 SGHRS and CDR2 YFSETQ come from the germline V gene. Trimming shortened V by 3 bases and J by 1 base, and 9 bases separated the two germline ends. The CDR3 bases are TGCGCCAGCAGCTCCGGTCCCCGCACAGATACGCAGTATTTT. Translated: CASSSGPRTDTQYF.

V usage is TRBV5-4 and J usage is TRBJ2-5; 7 nucleotides line up with TRBD1. The CDR3 runs 15 residues. Germline trimming cut 5 bases from V and 0 bases from J; bases unmatched to any gene: 7. Germline CDR1 reads SGHNT; CDR2 reads YYREEE (reference sequence). The CDR3 protein is CASSQFDRDQETQYF. CDR3 bases: TGTGCCAGCAGTCAATTTGACAGGGACCAAGAGACCCAGTACTTC. Complete variable domain (other parts from reference TRBV5-4 and TRBJ2-5): ETGVTQSPTHLIKTRGQQVTLRCSSQSGHNTVSWYQQALGQGPQFIFQYYREEENGRGNFPPRFSGLQFPNYSSELNVNALELDDSALYLCASSQFDRDQETQYFGPGTRLLVL.

The chain has TRBV15 and TRBJ2-3; a possible D gene is TRBD1 (5 bases). In germline, CDR1 is LNHNV, CDR2 YYDKDF (reference sequence). This CDR3 spans 15 amino acids. The germline V and J ends were trimmed by 6 bases and 0 bases, with 13 bases remaining between them. CDR3: CATSGRAQSTDTQYF. The CDR3 DNA reads as TGTGCCACCAGTGGCAGGGCCCAAAGCACAGATACGCAGTATTTT.

This clonotype was seen more than once but under ten times. This chain uses TRBV5-5 with TRBJ1-1, with D maybe TRBD1 (5 bases). V lost 4 bases and J lost 1, with 8 bases in between. Per germline, CDR1 SGHKS and CDR2 YYEKEE (reference sequence). CDR3 length equals 13 residues. For the CDR3, the DNA is TGTGCCAGCAGCGACAGCTCGAACACTGAAGCTTTCTTT. Amino acids: CASSDSSNTEAFF. The whole variable domain, remainder taken from reference TRBV5-5 and TRBJ1-1, is DAGVTQSPTHLIKTRGQQVTLRCSPISGHKSVSWYQQVLGQGPQFIFQYYEKEERGRGNFPDRFSARQFPNYSSELNVNALLLGDSALYLCASSDSSNTEAFFGQGTRLTVV.

This clonotype was recorded at least ten times. This rearrangement joins TRBV5-4 to TRBJ2-3; TRBD2 agrees at 8 bases. The V and J ends lost 6 bases and 3 bases, in that order; junction bases with no gene match: 21. The germline V gene encodes CDR1 SGHNT and CDR2 YYREEE (reference sequence). The length of the CDR3 is 19 residues. Here the CDR3 DNA reads TGTGCCAGCACCCCTAGCGTCCGGGGGGGGCATAAAACGACAGATACGCAGTATTTT. Translated, it gives CASTPSVRGGHKTTDTQYF. Looking up the rest from reference TRBV5-4 and TRBJ2-3 gives the full variable domain: ETGVTQSPTHLIKTRGQQVTLRCSSQSGHNTVSWYQQALGQGPQFIFQYYREEENGRGNFPPRFSGLQFPNYSSELNVNALELDDSALYLCASTPSVRGGHKTTDTQYFGPGTRLTVL.